These T cell receptor beta chains were read from a single sample in a study of T-cell memory formation after mild COVID-19. TCRdb processed the 5' RACE reads anew with MiXCR; each CDR3 protein has one entry. The sample contains 400,000 to 450,000 distinct CDR3 sequences, about a sixth of which appear only once. What was sequenced was PBMCs or a T cell subset sorted from them (not recorded which). The receptor set was obtained from a man aged 18 to 30 who had mild COVID-19 (a few samples of this study predate the infection). Cell type and time point are not known. CDR3s include the opening cysteine and the closing phenylalanine or tryptophan. D genes are given only for firm matches. Some rows mark clone size as missing; the rest say once, few, many or name a class of expanded clone.

CDR3nt	CDR3aa	j_gene	abundance	d_gene	v_gene
TGTGCCAGCAGTTCCCGGTCCGGGTACGAGCAGTACTTC	CASSSRSGYEQYF	TRBJ2-7	.	.	TRBV27
TGTGCCAGCAGTTTAAACGACGGACAGTATGGCTACACCTTC	CASSLNDGQYGYTF	TRBJ1-2	many	.	TRBV27
TGTGCCAGCAGCGCCGGGACAGGAAACGAACCCCCGGATTCACCCCTCCACTTT	CASSAGTGNEPPDSPLHF	TRBJ1-6	few	TRBD1	TRBV9
TGCAGCGTCCAACAGACCGGTAATTCACCCCTCCACTTT	CSVQQTGNSPLHF	TRBJ1-6	few	.	TRBV29-1
TGCGCCAGCAGCCCGGGGACGGTAGGAGATGAGCAGTTCTTC	CASSPGTVGDEQFF	TRBJ2-1	few	.	TRBV5-1
TGTGCCAGCCAAAAGACGGGAACTAATGAAAAACTGTTTTTT	CASQKTGTNEKLFF	TRBJ1-4	.	.	TRBV25-1
TGTGCCAGCAGTTTATCCGGGGGCCCGGGAGATACGCAGTATTTT	CASSLSGGPGDTQYF	TRBJ2-3	few	.	TRBV28
TGCGCCAGCAGCCAAGGAGGGTACAACGCCGGGGAGCTGTTTTTT	CASSQGGYNAGELFF	TRBJ2-2	few	.	TRBV4-1
TGTGCCAGCAGCCTATCGACAGGGGTTAACTATGGCTACACCTTC	CASSLSTGVNYGYTF	TRBJ1-2	.	TRBD1	TRBV7-2
TGTGCCAGCAGCCAAGTATTGCGGGGGGACGCCTACGAGCAGTACTTC	CASSQVLRGDAYEQYF	TRBJ2-7	.	TRBD2	TRBV4-2
TGTGCCAGCAAACAGCCCCACCTTGAAGCTTTCTTT	CASKQPHLEAFF	TRBJ1-1	.	.	TRBV28
TGTGCCAGCAGTTTTCATGGACAGGGGCGAACTGAAGCTTTCTTT	CASSFHGQGRTEAFF	TRBJ1-1	.	TRBD1	TRBV6-5
TGTGCCATCAGTGAGTCTGGAGCAGGGGGTCTAGCTGGGGCCAACGTCCTGACTTTC	CAISESGAGGLAGANVLTF	TRBJ2-6	many	TRBD1	TRBV10-3
TGTGCCAGCAGCCCTGCTAGCGGAGCTAGCACAGATACGCAGTATTTT	CASSPASGASTDTQYF	TRBJ2-3	.	TRBD2	TRBV7-9
TGCGCCAGCAGGGCCTTTGGGCAGAACTATGGCTACACCTTC	CASRAFGQNYGYTF	TRBJ1-2	few	.	TRBV5-1
TGTGCCAGCAAAAACTCCTACGAGCAGTACTTC	CASKNSYEQYF	TRBJ2-7	few	.	TRBV6-5
TGTGCCAGCAGCTGGCCGGCCGATGAGCAGTTCTTC	CASSWPADEQFF	TRBJ2-1	few	.	TRBV5-6
TGCGCCAGCAGCTTGGCCATCGGAGGTGGCTATGGCTACACCTTC	CASSLAIGGGYGYTF	TRBJ1-2	few	.	TRBV5-1
TGTGCCAGCAGCTACGTGGGTGAAAAACTGTTTTTT	CASSYVGEKLFF	TRBJ1-4	.	.	TRBV7-9
TGTGCCAGCAGTTACTCGACTGGGGCAACTAATGAAAAACTGTTTTTT	CASSYSTGATNEKLFF	TRBJ1-4	.	.	TRBV6-5
TGTGCCAGCAGTTTAGCCGGGCCCGCCGGCGCTGAAGCTTTCTTT	CASSLAGPAGAEAFF	TRBJ1-1	few	.	TRBV25-1
TGTGCCAGCTCCACGGGGCAGGTCGGGAGTGGCGAAAAACTGTTTTTT	CASSTGQVGSGEKLFF	TRBJ1-4	few	.	TRBV18
TGCGCCAGCAGCCCTGCGGGGGGACGTGATGAGCAGTTCTTC	CASSPAGGRDEQFF	TRBJ2-1	.	TRBD2	TRBV5-1
TGTGCCAGCTCACCGTCCCAACTCACCACTGAAGCTTTCTTT	CASSPSQLTTEAFF	TRBJ1-1	few	.	TRBV18